This T cell receptor beta chain was sequenced during a study of cytomegalovirus exposure and HLA in healthy donors listed by TCRdb under 2017. Some background on the complete study: According to an earlier analysis of several hundred of the donors, roughly 180 million T cells yielded roughly 100 million unique TCR beta sequences and approximately 300 Gb of sequence data. Every repertoire in the discovery cohort had been generated on one and the same sequencing platform. A later genetic analysis took genome-wide SNP genotypes for about 55% of the 666 donors and used that subset as a discovery cohort. Approximately 310 gigabases of sequencing data and approximately 80 million unique TCR sequences were included in an early release covering about 700 HLA-typed donors. The study used immunosequencing to profile the T cell repertoires of approximately 690 subjects and linked those repertoires to cytomegalovirus serostatus. The study aimed to test whether signatures of past pathogen exposure could be identified by cataloging public T cell receptors. A later analysis re-analyzed previously published TCR beta repertoires from 550 to 700 donors and added high-resolution HLA genotyping to study TCR occurrence patterns. Among the roughly 400 genotyped donors, 81% belonged to the genetic ancestry cluster associated with self-reported Caucasian donors. Rather than using new phenotypic data, the later analysis identified candidate immune exposures from TCR beta sequences and from how often those sequences occurred across donors. On average, roughly 250,000 unique TCR beta nucleotide sequences were sequenced per donor among some 430 genotyped donors of the cohort, with roughly 18% of those sequences being non-productive. HLA typing covered class I and class II loci at four-digit resolution. An earlier analysis of several hundred of the donors applied high-throughput TCR beta sequencing to assess whether each TCR beta V gene segment acted as functional or pseudogenic. Along with the roughly 710-subject first cohort, a separate validation cohort of more than 90 different subjects was used. Alongside the repertoire data, information on donor age, sex, ethnicity and CMV serostatus was compiled. To predict cytomegalovirus infection status, the study combined high-throughput TCR immunosequencing, statistical association of individual TCRs with disease status, and machine learning. The number of donors typed differed by locus, with about 629-640 for A, B, C, DRB1 and DQB1, 522 for DQA1, approximately 570 for DPA1, and roughly 450 for DPB1. About five DR-DQ haplotypes were handled as single units for association and clustering, since linkage in the cohort was strong.

Study-wide conclusions, independent of this receptor: Linkage disequilibrium might explain the correlated functional status among segregating V segments, but an unknown experimental factor could not be excluded. A further reported finding was that TCR beta sequences accurately predicted the HLA-A and HLA-B alleles for most subjects in the first cohort. A cluster of highly shared sequence variants was judged likely to be a technical artifact of the sequencing pipeline. The classifier was reported to diagnose cytomegalovirus status with high specificity and sensitivity in both the original cohort and the validation cohort. Sequencing depth was assumed to be roughly uniform across donors in the presence/absence analyses, though that assumption may not hold. An association between a missense DCLRE1C variant and V-gene and J-gene trimming of TCR beta chains was found in a later genetic analysis and replicated in an independent cohort. Because counts were too low, approximately 18 rarely observed V segments, including chromosome 9 orphons, were excluded from the earlier analysis of under 650 of the donors. In vitro tests confirmed that a few of the cytomegalovirus-associated TCR beta chains recognize cytomegalovirus antigens. The study listed over 150 TCR beta chains as associated with cytomegalovirus. This cohort had only TCR beta chains sequenced, and the lack of alpha or paired-chain data limited which features could be detected. In an earlier analysis of 450 to 750 of the donors, most TCR beta V segments appeared in productive rearrangements about 90% or about 30% of the time, broadly matching IMGT annotations. According to the authors, the approach could potentially be generalized to other disease states and immunological phenotypes. Specific HLA alleles were associated with over 15,000 TCR beta sequences at a false discovery rate of 0.05 in a later analysis. According to a later genetic analysis, donors in an Asian-associated ancestry cluster had fewer N-insertions in productive TCRs than the roughly 700-donor mean. The only immune exposure information available for the cohort was CMV serostatus. Most CMV-associated TCR beta chains appeared to be HLA-restricted in a later analysis, and the HLA associations seemed to be driven largely by CMV exposure. A later analysis found that TCR association rates varied across HLA loci, with DRB1 alleles showing the most associated TCRs and HLA-C alleles the fewest. In a later analysis, HLA-associated TCR beta chains showed more clonal expansion and lower generation probabilities than non-associated chains that were equally common. Some IMGT-functional V segments, including TRBV6-2 and TRBV6-3, could not be told apart with the 87-base-pair reads, so those segments were excluded. When HLA alleles, especially DR and DQ, strongly co-occurred, TCR associations were difficult to assign to individual alleles. According to a later analysis, parvovirus B19, influenza, CMV and Epstein-Barr virus appeared linked to several top co-occurrence clusters. Across donors, most TCR sequences were observed very rarely, whereas some public TCRs were present in many individuals. Because some donors lacked HLA typing at each locus, the association tests relied only on the typed subset.

V sheds 2 bases and J sheds 0 bases, leaving 14 bases between their ends. CDR1 and CDR2, looked up from the germline V gene, are SGHRS and YFSETQ. The CDR3 spans 16 residues, from the cysteine through the phenylalanine. Only CDR3 DNA remains: 48 bases, in frame from the first base. Libraries were prepared through the immunoSEQ multiplex PCR assay. For the multiplex PCR, a mixture combining 60 forward primers for TCR Vbeta segments and 13 reverse primers for TCR Jbeta segments was used. A multiplex PCR assay on genomic DNA amplified the CDR3 region of rearranged TCR beta genes. On the Illumina HiSeq System, the amplified TCR beta libraries were sequenced as 87-base-pair reads. Per the source publication's procedure: Across the roughly 700 repertoires, a later analysis counted tens of millions of unique TCR beta chains, around 11 million of which were shared by at least two donors. Raw reads were error-corrected and collapsed into unique sequences by a nearest-neighbor algorithm in which closely related sequences were merged to remove PCR and sequencing errors. V, D and J gene segments were assigned by aligning CDR3 sequences to IMGT reference sequences. For a sequence to be retained, at least a six-nucleotide match to both a V gene segment and a J gene segment was required. Rearrangements were classified as productive when the CDR3 lacked stop codons and remained in frame with V and J, and all other rearrangements were classified as non-productive. Following IMGT convention, CDR3 was defined as the stretch from the second conserved V-encoded cysteine to the conserved J-encoded phenylalanine. In an earlier analysis of approximately 500 of the donors, sequences lacking an unambiguous match to a single V gene segment were excluded. An earlier analysis of several hundred of the donors called V segments functional above 56.7% productive rearrangements and segregating when the between-donor standard deviation exceeded 5%. A statistical classification framework was built for diagnosing cytomegalovirus status from the catalog of TCR beta chain sequences. V and J gene assignment, in a later analysis, came from comparing TCR nucleotide sequences with IMGT/GENE-DB human TR gene sequences. Using the TCRdist pipeline, a later analysis assigned CDR3 sequences along with most-parsimonious VDJ recombination scenarios. In a later analysis, each TCR beta chain was defined by its CDR3 amino acid sequence together with its V-gene family, and reads lacking a unique V-gene family were excluded. To address suspected cross-contamination and a sequencing artifact, a later analysis removed 592 highly shared, low-generation-probability nucleotide sequences. In a later analysis, a clonal expansion index for each public chain was calculated from normalized within-repertoire ranks of inferred template counts. In a later analysis, generation probabilities were computed with a VDJ recombination model fitted to out-of-frame rearrangements, and the resulting probabilities were checked against IGoR. In a later analysis, TCR-TCR, TCR-HLA and TCR-CMV co-occurrence was scored with hypergeometric tests, and a repertoire-size bias correction was applied to TCR pairs. To estimate false discovery rates, a later analysis permuted the HLA or CMV assignments 20 times. In a later analysis, co-occurring TCRs were grouped using DBSCAN, with TCRdist sequence similarity added in when clustering inside HLA-allele-positive subsets. Repertoires with fewer than 30,000 or more than 120,000 public chains were left out of co-occurrence clustering, as were about 5 repertoires with anomalous nucleotide sharing. The source is immuneACCESS, and TCRdb retained only in-frame sequences with V and J called. Part of the clones is not carried over; for the studies checked, unresolved V genes explain less than half of this, and the remainder is unexplained. V and J calls and clone size are those listed in that table; D and trimming were worked out from the DNA. The sample has 170,000 or so clones on record, 84% of them singletons. 0.38% of the sample goes to the ten largest clones.

The cohort consisted of 600 or so healthy bone marrow donors. Cohort members were all nominally healthy when sampled, although unrecorded immune exposures were likely present. The donor was CMV seronegative and was included in the group of 352 seronegative cohort members. A peripheral blood sample was provided by each donor, and peripheral blood mononuclear cells were used for TCR beta sequencing. The Qiagen DNeasy Blood Extraction Kit was used to extract genomic DNA from the blood cell samples. With regard to this clone: What this receptor recognizes is not known. No base qualities exist here, and no much larger clone lies one base off it.

The sequence is built from TRBV5-1 and TRBJ1-1; a tentative D match to TRBD1 spans 6 bases. Source material: PBMCs. The TCR originated in a boy aged 2 to 9 in good health and CMV-seronegative. The sequence in DNA is TGCGCCAGCAGCTTTACCCAGGGGCTCATGAACACTGAAGCTTTCTTT. Translated, it gives CASSFTQGLMNTEAFF. Supplemented by the reference TRBV5-1 and TRBJ1-1 proteins around the CDR3, the complete variable domain is KAGVTQTPRYLIKTRGQQVTLSCSPISGHRSVSWYQQTPGQGLQFLFEYFSETQRNKGNFPGRFSGRQFSNSRSEMNVSTLELGDSALYLCASSFTQGLMNTEAFFGQGTRLTVV.